This T cell receptor (beta chain) came from a study of blood T cell repertoires in COVID-19. Overall study: Sites across the United States, Italy and Spain contributed samples from acute and convalescent COVID-19. Sample material is recorded as cDNA or gDNA derived from T cells, B-cell-depleted T cells, or PBMCs.

Using immunoSEQ multiplex PCR, the repertoire was profiled, and TCRdb retains in-frame clones only, with some absent. The table lists 250,000 to 350,000 clones, over 85% of them singletons. Those enrolled, adults aged 18 to 89 years, came from about 24 US areas. Symptom resolution, clearance, or two negative PCRs marked donors in Cohort 3 as recovered. The V and J ends lost 0 bases and 6 bases, in that order; junction bases with no gene match: 7. Per the germline V gene, CDR1 is MNHEY and CDR2 is SVGEGT. This CDR3 region has 16 residues. The TCR sequence derives from a man aged 60 to 69 who had recovered from COVID-19. The sequencing input was PBMCs or T cells enriched from blood (not recorded which). The chain employs TRBV6-2 or TRBV6-3 and TRBJ1-5; 8 bases are shared with TRBD1. CDR3 in amino acids: CASSYSDREHAQPQHF. DNA for the CDR3: TGTGCCAGCAGTTACTCGGACAGGGAGCACGCTCAGCCCCAGCATTTT.